This T cell receptor (beta chain) was recovered during a study of control samples from healthy donors and cancer patients. Profiled with immunoSEQ multiplex PCR; TCRdb holds only in-frame clones, not every one. There are 150,000 to 200,000 clones in the sample; approximately 92% occur only once, and 2% to 2.5% lies in the top ten. CDR3 length: 16 residues. The V gene lost 6 bases and the J gene lost 4 bases, with 22 bases spanning the gap. The germline CDR1 and CDR2 sequences are SGHRS and YFSETQ. Sequencing was performed on blood. This clonotype originated in a woman in her thirties or forties in good health. This chain connects TRBV5-1 to TRBJ1-2; maybe TRBD1 (5 bases). The CDR3 DNA reads as TGCGCCAGCACCCTTCGGGACGGACATTCAGGCTATGGCTACACCTTC. It specifies CASTLRDGHSGYGYTF.